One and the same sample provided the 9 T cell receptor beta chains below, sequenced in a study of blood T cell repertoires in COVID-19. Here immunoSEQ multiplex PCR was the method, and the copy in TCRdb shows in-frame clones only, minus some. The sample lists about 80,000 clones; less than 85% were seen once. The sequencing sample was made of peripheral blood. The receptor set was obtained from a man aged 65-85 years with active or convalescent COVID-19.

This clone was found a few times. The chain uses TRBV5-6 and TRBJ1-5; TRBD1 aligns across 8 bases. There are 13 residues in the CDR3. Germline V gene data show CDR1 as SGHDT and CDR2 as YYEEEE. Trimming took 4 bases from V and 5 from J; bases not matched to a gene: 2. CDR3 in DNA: TGTGCCAGCAGCCACAGGGGGTATCAGCCCCAGCATTTT. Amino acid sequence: CASSHRGYQPQHF.

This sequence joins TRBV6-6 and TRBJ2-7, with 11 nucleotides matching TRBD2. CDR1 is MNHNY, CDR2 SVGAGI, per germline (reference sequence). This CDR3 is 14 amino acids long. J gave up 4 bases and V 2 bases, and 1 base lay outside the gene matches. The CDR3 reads CASSYVAGGYEQYF. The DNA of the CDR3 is TGTGCCAGCAGTTACGTAGCGGGGGGGTACGAGCAGTACTTC.

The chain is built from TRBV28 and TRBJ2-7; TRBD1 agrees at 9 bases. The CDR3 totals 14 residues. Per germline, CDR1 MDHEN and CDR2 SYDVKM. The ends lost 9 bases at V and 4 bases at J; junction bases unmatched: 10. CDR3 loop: CASLSTGTGYEQYF. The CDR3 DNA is TGTGCCAGTTTAAGCACCGGGACAGGGTACGAGCAGTACTTC.

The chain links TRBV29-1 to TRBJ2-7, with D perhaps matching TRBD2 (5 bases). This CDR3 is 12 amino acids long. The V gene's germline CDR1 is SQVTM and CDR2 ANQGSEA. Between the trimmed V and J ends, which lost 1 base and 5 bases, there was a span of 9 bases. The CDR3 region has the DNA TGCAGCGTTGAAGGCCCAGCGGACGAGCAGTACTTC. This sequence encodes CSVEGPADEQYF.

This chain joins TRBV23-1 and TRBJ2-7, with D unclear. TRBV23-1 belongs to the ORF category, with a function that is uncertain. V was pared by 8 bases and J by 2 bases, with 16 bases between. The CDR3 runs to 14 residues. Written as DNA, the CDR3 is TGCGCCAGCTCGATCCACTTTTTCCCCTACGAGCAGTACTTC. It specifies CASSIHFFPYEQYF.

The CDR3 DNA reads TGTGCCAGCAGCTTTCCGGGGGGGTTTGAAGATACGCAGTATTTT. Amino acid sequence: CASSFPGGFEDTQYF. The chain couples TRBV11-2 to TRBJ2-3; 8 positions match TRBD2. The length of the CDR3 is 15 residues. Germline V gene sequence: CDR1 SGHAT, CDR2 FQNNGV. Trimming cost V 3 bases and J 5 bases; bases outside gene matches: 7.

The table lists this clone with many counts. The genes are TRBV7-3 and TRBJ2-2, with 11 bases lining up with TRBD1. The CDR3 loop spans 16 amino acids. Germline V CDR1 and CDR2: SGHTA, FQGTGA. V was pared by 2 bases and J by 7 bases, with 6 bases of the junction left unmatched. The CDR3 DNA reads TGTGCCAGCAGCTTAGGACAGGGGGCGGTTGACGGGGAGCTGTTTTTT. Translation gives CASSLGQGAVDGELFF.

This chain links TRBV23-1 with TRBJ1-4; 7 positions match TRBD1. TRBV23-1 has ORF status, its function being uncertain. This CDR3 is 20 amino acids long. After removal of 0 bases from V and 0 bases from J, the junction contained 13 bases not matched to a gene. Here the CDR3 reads CASSQSPIIWTGSTNEKLFF. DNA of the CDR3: TGCGCCAGCAGTCAATCACCGATAATATGGACAGGATCAACTAATGAAAAACTGTTTTTT.

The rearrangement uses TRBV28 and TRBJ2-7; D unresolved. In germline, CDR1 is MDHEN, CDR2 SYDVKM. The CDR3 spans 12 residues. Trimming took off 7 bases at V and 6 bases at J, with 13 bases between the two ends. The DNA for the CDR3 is TGTGCCAGCACTAAAGGTTCGGGCGAGCAGTACTTC. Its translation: CASTKGSGEQYF. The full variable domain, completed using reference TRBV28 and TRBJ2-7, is DVKVTQSSRYLVKRTGEKVFLECVQDMDHENMFWYRQDPGLGLRLIYFSYDVKMKEKGDIPEGYSVSREKKERFSLILESASTNQTSMYLCASTKGSGEQYFGPGTRLTVT.